One T cell receptor beta chain is described in this entry. Its antigen is undetermined. Donors consisted of healthy bone marrow donors. This entry is derived from a study of cytomegalovirus exposure and HLA in healthy donors. Study outcomes and limitations: In a later analysis, the majority of CMV-associated beta chains seemingly showed HLA restriction. Researchers catalogued 164 TCR beta chains as cytomegalovirus-associated.

Primers for the PCR totalled 60 Vbeta and 13 Jbeta. Some clones are missing from TCRdb's copy, which holds only in-frame ones; the method was immunoSEQ multiplex PCR. This table has fewer than 100,000 clones, 78% appearing once. The V segment lost 5 bases and the J segment 0 bases; nucleotides outside the gene matches: 10. CDR1 is MDHEN and CDR2 is SYDVKM in the germline V gene. This CDR3 spans 17 amino acids. The origin of this receptor is a woman in her forties in good health and CMV-seropositive. The sample consisted of PBMCs. The chain uses TRBV28 and TRBJ1-5, with TRBD1 matching over 7 bases. The CDR3: CASSPTRDSFSNQPQHF. The CDR3 DNA reads TGTGCCAGCAGTCCAACCCGGGACAGTTTTAGCAATCAGCCCCAGCATTTT. The full variable domain, its missing parts supplied by reference TRBV28 and TRBJ1-5, is DVKVTQSSRYLVKRTGEKVFLECVQDMDHENMFWYRQDPGLGLRLIYFSYDVKMKEKGDIPEGYSVSREKKERFSLILESASTNQTSMYLCASSPTRDSFSNQPQHFGDGTRLSIL.